The clone carrying this T cell receptor beta chain came up a few times. Its antigen is still unknown. These data originate in a study of chemoradiotherapy in HPV16-positive cancers. Study context: Candidate HPV-specific clones and shared TCR motifs came from two HPV16-positive patients. Study-wide results and caveats: Non-HPV-specific T cells did not expand in tumors during treatment, whereas candidate HPV-specific clones and E7-related motifs did.

The assay was immunoSEQ multiplex PCR, and TCRdb's table has in-frame clones only and misses some. The sample yields around 25,000 clones, over 85% seen once. Here the sequenced sample was blood, taken from a patient who underwent chemoradiotherapy. The TCR was taken from a human donor with HPV-associated anogenital cancer.

CDR3 coding DNA: TGTGCCAGCAGCTATGATAGCGGGGGGGCCGCTGAGCAGTTCTTC. Its translation is CASSYDSGGAAEQFF. The V and J genes are TRBV5-4 and TRBJ2-1; 11 positions match TRBD2. V shed 3 bases, J shed 9 bases, and the junction held 8 bases outside the gene matches. The germline V gene has CDR1 SGHNT and CDR2 YYREEE (reference sequence). This CDR3 is built from 15 residues.